Each of the 12 T cell receptor beta chains below was sequenced from the same sample in a study of blood T cell repertoires in COVID-19. The repertoire was sequenced with immunoSEQ multiplex PCR; TCRdb's copy has only in-frame clones and lacks some. The sample lists roughly 140,000 clones, approximately 90% seen once, with about 15% in the top ten. Material: peripheral blood. These receptors originate from a middle-aged woman with acute or convalescent COVID-19.

Here the CDR3 reads CASRSGTGYNSPLHF. The CDR3 DNA sequence: TGTGCCAGCAGGTCCGGGACAGGGTATAATTCACCCCTCCACTTT. The chain has TRBV6-5 and TRBJ1-6, with TRBD1 identical over 9 bases. Germline trimming cut 6 bases from V and 4 bases from J; bases unmatched to any gene: 4. Per germline, CDR1 MNHEY and CDR2 SVGAGI. The CDR3 is made up of 15 amino acids.

V gene TRBV6-5 combines with J gene TRBJ2-7; 9 bases line up with TRBD2. This CDR3 has 15 residues. V was clipped by 0 bases and J by 3 bases; unmatched bases: 3. Germline values: CDR1 MNHEY, CDR2 SVGAGI. CDR3 residues: CASSYSPSGVYEQYF. The CDR3 DNA reads TGTGCCAGCAGTTACTCGCCTAGCGGGGTCTACGAGCAGTACTTC.

This clone was seen a handful of times. This chain joins TRBV28 and TRBJ1-3; D is undetermined. Germline-derived CDR1 and CDR2 are MDHEN and SYDVKM. CDR3 length equals 14 residues. V was pared by 5 bases and J by 0 bases, with 8 bases between. CDR3 loop: CASSPVLSGNTIYF. CDR3 nucleotide sequence: TGTGCCAGCAGTCCGGTCCTCTCTGGAAACACCATATATTTT.

This clone was observed a single time. V usage is TRBV5-4 and J usage is TRBJ2-7; 7 bases are a match to TRBD2. The V segment lost 0 bases and the J segment 5 bases; nucleotides outside the gene matches: 8. Germline lookup yields CDR1 SGHNT and CDR2 YYREEE (reference sequence). CDR3 length: 15 amino acids. The CDR3 loop is CASSLDLAEWHEQYF. CDR3 sequence (DNA): TGTGCCAGCAGCTTGGACCTAGCGGAGTGGCACGAGCAGTACTTC.

The chain links TRBV3-1 (or the pseudogene TRBV3-2) to TRBJ2-5; TRBD2 matches at 14 bases. The V segment lost 4 bases and the J segment 5 bases; nucleotides outside the gene matches: 3. Germline CDR1 LGHDT, CDR2 YNNKEL (reference sequence). This CDR3 has 15 residues. The CDR3 region is CASSPTSGRVETQYF. The CDR3 DNA is TGTGCCAGCAGCCCGACTAGCGGGAGGGTCGAGACCCAGTACTTC.

The chain is built from TRBV4-1 and TRBJ1-5; TRBD1 might be the D (6 bases). The CDR3 totals 14 residues. Looked up from germline, CDR1 is MGHRA and CDR2 is YSYEKL. The V and J ends lost 1 base and 7 bases respectively, with 11 bases between them. CDR3 amino acids: CASSQGGGGQPQHF. The CDR3 bases are TGCGCCAGCAGCCAAGGAGGGGGGGGACAGCCCCAGCATTTT.

V is TRBV20-1 and J is TRBJ2-1, with D perhaps matching TRBD1 (5 bases). Germline CDR1 reads DFQATT; CDR2 reads SNEGSKA (reference sequence). This CDR3 comprises 11 residues. V was clipped by 6 bases and J by 9 bases, with 12 bases between them. The CDR3 spells CSAVRDSEQFF. The DNA for the CDR3 is TGCAGTGCCGTCAGGGATAGTGAGCAGTTCTTC.

The chain has TRBV5-1 and TRBJ2-7, with D possibly matching TRBD2 (6 bases). The CDR3 totals 13 residues. The germline V and J ends were trimmed by 5 bases and 2 bases, with 11 bases remaining between them. Germline V gene data show CDR1 as SGHRS and CDR2 as YFSETQ. The CDR3 is CASSGGSTYEQYF. The CDR3 nucleotides read TGCGCCAGCAGTGGGGGGAGCACCTACGAGCAGTACTTC.

This clone was seen at least ten times. The chain carries TRBV19 and TRBJ1-5, with D tentatively TRBD1 (6 bases). Germline lookup yields CDR1 LNHDA and CDR2 SQIVND (reference sequence). V lost 8 bases and J lost 3, with 14 bases in between. The CDR3 totals 14 residues. The DNA for the CDR3 is TGTGCCAGTGACATGGGGGCACTCAATCAGCCCCAGCATTTT. Translated: CASDMGALNQPQHF.

The V call is TRBV6-5, the J call TRBJ2-2, with D uncertain. The V gene's germline CDR1 is MNHEY and CDR2 SVGAGI. The CDR3 extends over 14 amino acids. Trimming removed 7 bases at V and 2 bases at J, with 11 bases between. The CDR3 is CASTHSQNTGELFF. The CDR3 DNA is TGTGCCAGCACCCACAGCCAAAACACCGGGGAGCTGTTTTTT.

V is TRBV6-1 and J is TRBJ1-5, with D tentatively TRBD1 (6 bases). CDR1 and CDR2 (germline): MNHNS, SASEGT. Trimming took off 2 bases at V and 1 base at J, with 6 bases between the two ends. The CDR3 length is 14 residues. CDR3 sequence reads: CASSEQGSNQPQHF. CDR3 coding DNA: TGTGCCAGCAGTGAACAGGGGAGCAATCAGCCCCAGCATTTT.

This clone was counted a single time. This rearrangement joins TRBV5-1 to TRBJ2-3; 9 bases are a match to TRBD2. The germline CDR1 and CDR2 sequences are SGHRS and YFSETQ. V lost 2 bases to trimming and J lost 3 bases; unmatched junction nucleotides: 10. There are 17 residues in the CDR3. CDR3 protein: CASSFLVAGGLTDTQYF. Written as DNA, the CDR3 is TGCGCCAGCAGCTTCTTGGTTGCGGGGGGGTTAACAGATACGCAGTATTTT.